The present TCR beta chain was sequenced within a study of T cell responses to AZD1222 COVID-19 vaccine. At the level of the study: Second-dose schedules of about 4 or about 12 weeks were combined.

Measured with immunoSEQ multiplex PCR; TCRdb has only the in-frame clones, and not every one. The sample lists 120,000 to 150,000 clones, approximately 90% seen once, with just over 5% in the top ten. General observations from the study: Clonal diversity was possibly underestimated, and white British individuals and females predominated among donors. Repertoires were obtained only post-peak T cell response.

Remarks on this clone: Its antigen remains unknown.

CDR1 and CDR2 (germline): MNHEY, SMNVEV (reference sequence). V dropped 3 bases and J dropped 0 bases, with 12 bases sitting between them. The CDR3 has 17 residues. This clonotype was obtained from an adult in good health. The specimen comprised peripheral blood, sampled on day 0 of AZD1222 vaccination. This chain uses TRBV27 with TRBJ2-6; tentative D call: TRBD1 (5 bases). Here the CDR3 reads CASSLVDSNSGANVLTF. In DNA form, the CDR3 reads TGTGCCAGCAGTTTGGTAGACAGTAACTCTGGGGCCAACGTCCTGACTTTC.